The rows below give T cell receptor beta chains drawn from one sample of a study of blood T cell repertoires in COVID-19. The repertoire was sequenced with immunoSEQ multiplex PCR; TCRdb's copy has only in-frame clones and lacks some. This table has some 150,000 clones, around 80% appearing once. The sample consisted of PBMCs or T cells enriched from blood (not recorded which). These TCRs come from a man in his fifties who had recovered from COVID-19. Both conserved end residues are part of each CDR3. The D gene is left open where the match is weak. Rows may omit the clone size; those that give it use once, few, many or a size class.

TRBD1	TRBV10-3	TRBJ1-2	.	TGTGCCATCAGTGAGCTACAGGGGATGGGAACTTATGGCTACACCTTC	CAISELQGMGTYGYTF
.	TRBV5-5	TRBJ1-1	.	TGTGCCAGCAGCTTTGGCCCCGTGTCGGGGACTGAAGCTTTCTTT	CASSFGPVSGTEAFF
TRBD1	TRBV3-1/TRBV3-2	TRBJ1-2	.	TGTGCCAGCAGCCAAGCTTACAGGGGAGCCTCCTCGAACTATGGCTACACCTTC	CASSQAYRGASSNYGYTF
.	TRBV18	TRBJ2-5	.	TGTGCCAGCTCACCACCCGGGGTACAAGAGACCCAGTACTTC	CASSPPGVQETQYF
TRBD1	TRBV2	TRBJ2-2	few	TGTGCCAGCAGTGAAGCTGGACAGGGAGTCGCCGGGGAGCTGTTTTTT	CASSEAGQGVAGELFF
.	TRBV12-3/TRBV12-4	TRBJ1-1	few	TGTGCCAGCAGTCGGGGGTTTGGAACTGAAGCTTTCTTT	CASSRGFGTEAFF
.	TRBV18	TRBJ1-1	.	TGTGCCAGCTCACCACAGCTTCCGGGACAGAACACTGAAGCTTTCTTT	CASSPQLPGQNTEAFF
.	TRBV5-6	TRBJ1-2	.	TGTGCCAGCAGCTTAGTACGCGGGCCTCGGAACTATGGCTACACCTTC	CASSLVRGPRNYGYTF
.	TRBV30	TRBJ1-4	.	TGTGCCTGGAGTTCGGGGTGGGATGAAAAACTGTTTTTT	CAWSSGWDEKLFF
TRBD1	TRBV7-6	TRBJ1-5	once	TGTGCCAGCAGCCGAAACACAGGGGCGTCAGGTCAGCCCCAGCATTTT	CASSRNTGASGQPQHF
.	TRBV11-2	TRBJ2-1	.	TGTGCCAGCAGCTTAGCAGCTGGACTGGACCCTAGAAATGAGCAGTTCTTC	CASSLAAGLDPRNEQFF
.	TRBV7-9	TRBJ1-6	.	TGTGCCAGCAGCCGAGACGGACTCTTTGGGCGGAATTCACCCCTCCACTTT	CASSRDGLFGRNSPLHF
TRBD1	TRBV5-6	TRBJ1-6	.	TGTGCCAGCAGCTCCCCGGGACAGGGGAGCTCCTATAATTCACCCCTCCACTTT	CASSSPGQGSSYNSPLHF
TRBD2	TRBV3-1/TRBV3-2	TRBJ2-7	once	TGTGCCAGCAGCCAAGGGGAGGGACGCTACGAGCAGTACTTC	CASSQGEGRYEQYF
.	TRBV30	TRBJ1-2	.	TGTGCCTGCCGGAATGAGGTGAACTATGGCTACACCTTC	CACRNEVNYGYTF
.	TRBV18	TRBJ2-7	once	TGTGCCAGCTCACCAGCGGACTACGAGCAGTACTTC	CASSPADYEQYF
.	TRBV5-1	TRBJ1-5	.	TGCGCCAGCAGCCCAGGACTGCATCAGCCCCAGCATTTT	CASSPGLHQPQHF
TRBD2	TRBV7-6	TRBJ2-1	.	TGTGCCAGCAGCTTGGCCGGGACTAGCGGGGGGGTTTATGAGCAGTTCTTC	CASSLAGTSGGVYEQFF
TRBD1	TRBV6-5	TRBJ1-1	.	TGTGCCAGCAGTCTCGACTGGGGACAGGGAGAAGCTTTCTTT	CASSLDWGQGEAFF
.	TRBV7-8	TRBJ1-1	.	TGTGCCAGCAGCTTACGTAGGGGCAACACTGAAGCTTTCTTT	CASSLRRGNTEAFF
.	TRBV27	TRBJ1-5	few	TGTGCCAGCAGTTTAAAGTGGACACCTTATAGCAATCAGCCCCAGCATTTT	CASSLKWTPYSNQPQHF
.	TRBV7-8	TRBJ1-1	.	TGTGCCAGCAGCTTAAGCGGGGGGACTGAAGCTTTCTTT	CASSLSGGTEAFF
TRBD1	TRBV5-1	TRBJ2-7	.	TGCGCCAGCAGCTCTGGACAGGGGGCAGGCGAGCAGTACTTC	CASSSGQGAGEQYF
.	TRBV19	TRBJ1-5	.	TGTGCCAGTAGTATACGAGATAGCAATCAGCCCCAGCATTTT	CASSIRDSNQPQHF
TRBD1	TRBV5-1	TRBJ1-2	.	TGCGCCAGCAGCGGGGGGACAGGGACGTCACATGGCTACACCTTC	CASSGGTGTSHGYTF
TRBD2	TRBV11-1	TRBJ2-3	.	TGTGCCAGCAGCTTAGACACTAGCGGGGGGACAGATACGCAGTATTTT	CASSLDTSGGTDTQYF
.	TRBV5-4	TRBJ1-2	few	TGTGCCAGCAGCTCAAGGGAGGGTCTCCGAGGCTACACCTTC	CASSSREGLRGYTF
TRBD1	TRBV30	TRBJ1-2	once	TGTGCCTGGACCACAGGGGCCCAGGGAAATGGCTACACCTTC	CAWTTGAQGNGYTF
.	TRBV30	TRBJ2-2	.	TGTGCCTGGAGGGAAACAGGGTTGGAGCTGTTTTTT	CAWRETGLELFF
.	TRBV4-1	TRBJ1-5	few	TGCGCCAGCAGCCAACACGTAAGTGGAGTTAATCAGCCCCAGCATTTT	CASSQHVSGVNQPQHF
.	TRBV3-1/TRBV3-2	TRBJ1-1	.	TGTGCCAGCAGCCAAGATTTCACAAACACTGAAGCTTTCTTT	CASSQDFTNTEAFF
.	TRBV2	TRBJ2-2	once	TGTGCCAGCAGTGATGCGGCGAACACCGGGGAGCTGTTTTTT	CASSDAANTGELFF
.	TRBV10-3	TRBJ1-1	.	TGTGCCATCAGCAGGGGCTTGAACACTGAAGCTTTCTTT	CAISRGLNTEAFF
.	TRBV7-7	TRBJ1-3	.	TGTGCTAGCAGCTCTGACAGAGGAAACACCATATATTTT	CASSSDRGNTIYF
.	TRBV7-2	TRBJ2-6	.	TGTGCCAGCAGCTTAGTTTCCCACTCTGGGGCCAACGTCCTGACTTTC	CASSLVSHSGANVLTF
.	TRBV3-1/TRBV3-2	TRBJ2-7	.	TGTGCCAGCAGCCAAGAAACAGGACTATCCTACGAGCAGTACTTC	CASSQETGLSYEQYF
TRBD1	TRBV7-9	TRBJ1-3	.	TGTGCCAGCAGCTCCACGACAGGGGGCATATATTTT	CASSSTTGGIYF
.	TRBV4-1	TRBJ1-4	.	TGCGCCAGCAGCCAAGACAGGGTACCTAATGAAAAACTGTTTTTT	CASSQDRVPNEKLFF
TRBD1	TRBV15	TRBJ1-1	many	TGTGCCACCAGCCTGGACAGGGTTGGCACTGAAGCTTTCTTT	CATSLDRVGTEAFF
.	TRBV3-1/TRBV3-2	TRBJ1-4	.	TGTGCCAGCAGCCAAGGGACAGAGTATGAAAAACTGTTTTTT	CASSQGTEYEKLFF
TRBD1	TRBV5-1	TRBJ2-7	once	TGCGCCAGCAGCTCCTGGACAGGCACAACCTACGAGCAGTACTTC	CASSSWTGTTYEQYF
.	TRBV7-2	TRBJ2-5	.	TGTGCCAGCAGCCCAACGAGGACTAAACAAGAGACCCAGTACTTC	CASSPTRTKQETQYF
TRBD2	TRBV19	TRBJ2-1	.	TGTGCCAGTAGGCTGACTAGCCACTACAATGAGCAGTTCTTC	CASRLTSHYNEQFF
TRBD2	TRBV2	TRBJ2-7	.	TGTGCCAGCAGTGAAGCGCCTAGCGGGGATTACGAGCAGTACTTC	CASSEAPSGDYEQYF
.	TRBV5-8	TRBJ1-2	.	TGTGCCAGCAGCTTGAATCAATGGGCCTATGGCTACACCTTC	CASSLNQWAYGYTF
TRBD1	TRBV12-3/TRBV12-4	TRBJ2-7	.	TGTGCCAGCAGTTTGACAGGGCCGTACGAGCAGTACTTC	CASSLTGPYEQYF
.	TRBV7-8	TRBJ1-2	.	TGTGCCAGCAGCTTAGGAGGGACTGCCTATGGCTACACCTTC	CASSLGGTAYGYTF
TRBD2	TRBV11-2	TRBJ2-1	.	TGTGCCAGCAGCTTAGCTGGTACTAGCGGAGGTAGGTCCTACAATGAGCAGTTCTTC	CASSLAGTSGGRSYNEQFF
TRBD1	TRBV27	TRBJ2-2	.	TGTGCCAGCAGGACAGGGGTCACCGGGGAGCTGTTTTTT	CASRTGVTGELFF
TRBD1	TRBV14	TRBJ2-3	.	TGTGCCAGCAGCCGGACAGGGGGAAAGGGAGATACGCAGTATTTT	CASSRTGGKGDTQYF
TRBD1	TRBV30	TRBJ1-3	.	TGTGCCTGGAGGCCCCGGGACAGACACTCTGGAAACACCATATATTTT	CAWRPRDRHSGNTIYF